Listed below are T cell receptor beta chains from one sample, sequenced in a study of shared clonotypes between healthy human individuals. Sequenced by immunoSEQ multiplex PCR; TCRdb stores in-frame clones only, minus some. This table has approximately 2,000,000 clones, around 93% appearing once. Source material: naive CD8+ T cells from PBMCs. The receptors originated from a man younger than 30 in good health. Some clones in this sample may be carry-over from other donors' samples. CDR3s include the opening cysteine and the closing phenylalanine or tryptophan. A D gene is named only where the DNA matches it firmly. Clone size is shown for a subset of rows, as once, few, many or a class of expanded clone.

abundance: NA; j_gene: TRBJ2-7; v_gene: TRBV9; len: 13; d_gene: NA; CDR3aa: CASSVADRYEQYF; CDR3nt: TGTGCCAGCAGCGTAGCTGATCGGTACGAGCAGTACTTC
abundance: NA; j_gene: TRBJ1-1; v_gene: TRBV7-9; len: 14; d_gene: NA; CDR3aa: CASSLGGENTEAFF; CDR3nt: TGTGCCAGCAGCTTAGGAGGGGAGAACACTGAAGCTTTCTTT
abundance: NA; j_gene: TRBJ2-3; v_gene: TRBV28; len: 15; d_gene: NA; CDR3aa: CASSLWGRHTDTQYF; CDR3nt: TGTGCCAGCAGTTTATGGGGCCGCCACACAGATACGCAGTATTTT
abundance: NA; j_gene: TRBJ2-1; v_gene: TRBV6-4; len: 15; d_gene: NA; CDR3aa: CASRKDRSTYNEQFF; CDR3nt: TGTGCCAGCAGGAAAGACAGGTCTACCTACAATGAGCAGTTCTTC
abundance: NA; j_gene: TRBJ1-2; v_gene: TRBV28; len: 15; d_gene: TRBD1; CDR3aa: CASSLRPAGGYGYTF; CDR3nt: TGTGCCAGCAGTTTAAGGCCAGCAGGGGGCTATGGCTACACCTTC
abundance: NA; j_gene: TRBJ1-1; v_gene: TRBV6-5; len: 15; d_gene: NA; CDR3aa: CASSYSRGAQNEAFF; CDR3nt: TGTGCCAGCAGTTACTCTCGAGGGGCACAGAATGAAGCTTTCTTT
abundance: NA; j_gene: TRBJ2-7; v_gene: TRBV28; len: 15; d_gene: NA; CDR3aa: CASSFPSSRVYEQYF; CDR3nt: TGTGCCAGCAGTTTTCCCTCCTCCAGGGTTTACGAGCAGTACTTC
abundance: once; j_gene: TRBJ1-1; v_gene: TRBV12-5; len: 14; d_gene: NA; CDR3aa: CASSRYSSNTEAFF; CDR3nt: TGTGCTAGTTCCCGTTACAGCTCTAACACTGAAGCTTTCTTT
abundance: NA; j_gene: TRBJ2-5; v_gene: TRBV7-6; len: 15; d_gene: TRBD1; CDR3aa: CASSRPWDSQETQYF; CDR3nt: TGTGCCAGCAGCCGACCATGGGACAGCCAAGAGACCCAGTACTTC
abundance: NA; j_gene: TRBJ2-7; v_gene: TRBV7-2; len: 15; d_gene: NA; CDR3aa: CASSFAGGDYYEQYF; CDR3nt: TGTGCCAGCAGCTTTGCGGGCGGAGATTACTACGAGCAGTACTTC
abundance: NA; j_gene: TRBJ1-5; v_gene: TRBV28; len: 15; d_gene: TRBD1; CDR3aa: CASKWGQGYGQPQHF; CDR3nt: TGTGCCAGCAAATGGGGACAGGGGTACGGTCAGCCCCAGCATTTT
abundance: NA; j_gene: TRBJ2-7; v_gene: TRBV6-5; len: 15; d_gene: TRBD2; CDR3aa: CASRGTSGSGNEQYF; CDR3nt: TGTGCCAGCAGGGGGACTAGCGGGAGTGGCAACGAGCAGTACTTC
abundance: NA; j_gene: TRBJ1-2; v_gene: TRBV6-5; len: 16; d_gene: NA; CDR3aa: CASSYLTQGLNYGYTF; CDR3nt: TGTGCCAGCAGTTACCTTACCCAGGGGCTTAACTATGGCTACACCTTC
abundance: NA; j_gene: TRBJ2-3; v_gene: TRBV4-3; len: 15; d_gene: TRBD2; CDR3aa: CASSQGESGRDTQYF; CDR3nt: TGCGCCAGCAGCCAAGGTGAGAGCGGGAGAGATACGCAGTATTTT
abundance: NA; j_gene: TRBJ1-5; v_gene: TRBV28; len: 14; d_gene: NA; CDR3aa: CASSFIGSNQPQHF; CDR3nt: TGTGCCAGCAGTTTCATTGGCAGCAATCAGCCCCAGCATTTT
abundance: NA; j_gene: TRBJ2-1; v_gene: TRBV14; len: 16; d_gene: TRBD2; CDR3aa: CASSQGTSGHRNEQFF; CDR3nt: TGTGCCAGCAGCCAAGGCACTAGCGGGCACAGGAATGAGCAGTTCTTC
abundance: NA; j_gene: TRBJ2-5; v_gene: TRBV27; len: 14; d_gene: NA; CDR3aa: CASSTTRVAETQYF; CDR3nt: TGTGCCAGCAGTACGACCAGGGTGGCAGAGACCCAGTACTTC
abundance: NA; j_gene: TRBJ2-7; v_gene: TRBV7-9; len: 16; d_gene: TRBD1; CDR3aa: CASSLGPDRDPYEQYF; CDR3nt: TGTGCCAGCAGCTTAGGACCCGACAGGGATCCCTACGAGCAGTACTTC
abundance: NA; j_gene: TRBJ2-2; v_gene: TRBV28; len: 15; d_gene: TRBD1; CDR3aa: CASSMTGRNTGELFF; CDR3nt: TGTGCCAGCAGCATGACAGGGAGAAACACCGGGGAGCTGTTTTTT
abundance: NA; j_gene: TRBJ2-1; v_gene: TRBV9; len: 15; d_gene: NA; CDR3aa: CASSLGSISSDEQFF; CDR3nt: TGTGCCAGCAGCCTTGGCAGTATCAGTTCCGATGAGCAGTTCTTC
abundance: once; j_gene: TRBJ1-3; v_gene: TRBV7-9; len: 15; d_gene: NA; CDR3aa: CASSPELSSGNTIYF; CDR3nt: TGTGCCAGCAGCCCAGAGCTATCCTCTGGAAACACCATATATTTT
abundance: NA; j_gene: TRBJ2-2; v_gene: TRBV28; len: 14; d_gene: NA; CDR3aa: CASSPRQVHGELFF; CDR3nt: TGTGCCAGCAGTCCTCGACAGGTCCACGGGGAGCTGTTTTTT
abundance: NA; j_gene: TRBJ1-1; v_gene: TRBV2; len: 15; d_gene: NA; CDR3aa: CASSGRGDRGTEAFF; CDR3nt: TGTGCCAGCAGCGGGCGAGGGGATCGGGGCACTGAAGCTTTCTTT
abundance: NA; j_gene: TRBJ2-7; v_gene: TRBV27; len: 14; d_gene: NA; CDR3aa: CASSFRGSSYEQYF; CDR3nt: TGTGCCAGCAGTTTCCGGGGGAGCTCCTACGAGCAGTACTTC
abundance: once; j_gene: TRBJ2-1; v_gene: TRBV28; len: 16; d_gene: NA; CDR3aa: CASSLLLAGIYNEQFF; CDR3nt: TGTGCCAGCAGCCTCCTTCTCGCGGGAATCTACAATGAGCAGTTCTTC
abundance: NA; j_gene: TRBJ2-6; v_gene: TRBV7-9; len: 19; d_gene: NA; CDR3aa: CASSSPTQGRTSGANVLTF; CDR3nt: TGTGCCAGCAGCTCACCTACACAGGGACGTACCTCTGGGGCCAACGTCCTGACTTTC
abundance: NA; j_gene: TRBJ2-5; v_gene: TRBV5-6; len: 16; d_gene: NA; CDR3aa: CASSFLEQGRLGTQYF; CDR3nt: TGTGCCAGCAGCTTCCTGGAACAGGGTCGTTTGGGGACCCAGTACTTC
abundance: NA; j_gene: TRBJ2-7; v_gene: TRBV28; len: 14; d_gene: TRBD1; CDR3aa: CASSYRGPTHEQYF; CDR3nt: TGTGCCAGCAGTTACAGGGGGCCGACCCACGAGCAGTACTTC
abundance: NA; j_gene: TRBJ2-7; v_gene: TRBV11-2; len: 15; d_gene: TRBD1; CDR3aa: CASSLGAGGHYEQYF; CDR3nt: TGTGCCAGCAGCTTGGGGGCAGGGGGACACTACGAGCAGTACTTC
abundance: NA; j_gene: TRBJ2-7; v_gene: TRBV5-8; len: 14; d_gene: NA; CDR3aa: CATTKGRNSYEQYF; CDR3nt: TGTGCCACTACAAAAGGACGGAACTCCTACGAGCAGTACTTC
abundance: NA; j_gene: TRBJ1-1; v_gene: TRBV6-5; len: 14; d_gene: NA; CDR3aa: CASSPRGGSAEAFF; CDR3nt: TGTGCCAGCAGCCCCCGTGGGGGGAGCGCTGAAGCTTTCTTT
abundance: NA; j_gene: TRBJ2-7; v_gene: TRBV7-9; len: 15; d_gene: TRBD2; CDR3aa: CASSLARRGVYEQYF; CDR3nt: TGTGCCAGCAGCTTAGCTCGACGGGGGGTATACGAGCAGTACTTC
abundance: NA; j_gene: TRBJ1-4; v_gene: TRBV5-3; len: 17; d_gene: TRBD1; CDR3aa: CARSLKPGQGINEKLFF; CDR3nt: TGTGCCAGAAGCTTGAAGCCTGGACAGGGCATTAATGAAAAACTGTTTTTT
abundance: NA; j_gene: TRBJ1-1; v_gene: TRBV18; len: 14; d_gene: TRBD1; CDR3aa: CASSPVGTATEAFF; CDR3nt: TGTGCCAGCTCACCGGTTGGGACAGCCACTGAAGCTTTCTTT
abundance: NA; j_gene: TRBJ1-2; v_gene: TRBV11-2; len: 14; d_gene: NA; CDR3aa: CASSLAVANYGYTF; CDR3nt: TGTGCCAGCAGCTTAGCCGTGGCTAACTATGGCTACACCTTC
abundance: NA; j_gene: TRBJ1-4; v_gene: TRBV20-1; len: 11; d_gene: TRBD1; CDR3aa: CSARQGAKLFF; CDR3nt: TGCAGTGCCAGACAGGGGGCGAAACTGTTTTTT
abundance: NA; j_gene: TRBJ2-2; v_gene: TRBV6-5; len: 14; d_gene: NA; CDR3aa: CASSPGPYTGELFF; CDR3nt: TGTGCCAGCAGCCCGGGACCATACACCGGGGAGCTGTTTTTT
abundance: NA; j_gene: TRBJ2-2; v_gene: TRBV28; len: 17; d_gene: NA; CDR3aa: CATIGVITQVGTGELFF; CDR3nt: TGTGCCACCATTGGGGTAATTACACAAGTGGGCACCGGGGAGCTGTTTTTT